This TCR beta chain is from a study of blood T cell repertoires in COVID-19. The wider study: PBMCs, B-cell-depleted T cells, or T cells provided the cDNA or gDNA that made up the material.

V was trimmed by 2 bases and J by 11 bases, leaving 12 bases between them. The CDR3 has 12 residues. Germline CDR1 reads MDHEN; CDR2 reads SYDVKM. Clones were read by immunoSEQ multiplex PCR, and TCRdb kept only the in-frame ones, dropping some. The sample holds about 230,000 clones; approximately 88% are singletons and the top ten take approximately 2.5%. Ages ranged from about 18 to 89 years, with residence in 20 to 30 US areas. The TCR originated in a woman between 40 and 55 years old with acute COVID-19. Sequencing was carried out using PBMCs or T cells enriched from blood (not recorded which). V and J are TRBV28 and TRBJ1-1; D is unresolved. This CDR3 reads CASSLIGYKAFF. DNA of the CDR3: TGTGCCAGCAGTTTAATCGGGTACAAGGCTTTCTTT. The variable domain in full, with the rest retrieved from reference TRBV28 and TRBJ1-1, is DVKVTQSSRYLVKRTGEKVFLECVQDMDHENMFWYRQDPGLGLRLIYFSYDVKMKEKGDIPEGYSVSREKKERFSLILESASTNQTSMYLCASSLIGYKAFFGQGTRLTVV.